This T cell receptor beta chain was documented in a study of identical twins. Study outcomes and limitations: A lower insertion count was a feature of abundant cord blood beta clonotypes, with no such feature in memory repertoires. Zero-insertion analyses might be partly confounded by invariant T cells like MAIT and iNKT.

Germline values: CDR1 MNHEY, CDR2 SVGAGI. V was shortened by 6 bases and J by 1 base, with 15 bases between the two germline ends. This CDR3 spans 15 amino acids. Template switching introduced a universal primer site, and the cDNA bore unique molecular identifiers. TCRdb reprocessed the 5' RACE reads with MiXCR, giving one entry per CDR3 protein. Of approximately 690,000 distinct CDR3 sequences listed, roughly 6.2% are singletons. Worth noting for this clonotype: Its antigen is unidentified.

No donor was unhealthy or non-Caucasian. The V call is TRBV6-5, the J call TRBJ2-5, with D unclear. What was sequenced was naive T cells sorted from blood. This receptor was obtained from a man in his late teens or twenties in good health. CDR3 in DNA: TGTGCCAGCAGCTTAGAATCGGGCCTCCAAGAGACCCAGTACTTC. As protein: CASSLESGLQETQYF.